This is a list of T cell receptor beta chains from one sample in a study of PD-L1 blockade in urothelial cancer. Sequencing was performed with immunoSEQ multiplex PCR; in TCRdb, only in-frame clones are kept and a portion is missing. Counted here are about 51,000 clones, approximately 86% occurring once; the ten biggest clones make up around 16%. Sequencing was performed on PBMCs, taken around atezolizumab (anti-PD-L1) treatment. These receptors all come from a man aged 55 to 70 with urothelial cancer. Both conserved end residues are part of each CDR3. Fields, in order: clone size, J gene, V gene, D gene, CDR3 DNA, CDR3 protein. The D gene is left open where the match is weak. The size field is filled for only some rows; it gives once, few, many or a size class.

NA,TRBJ2-1,TRBV11-3,TRBD1,TGTGCCAGCAGCCCACAGGGGCGAGACAATGAGCAGTTCTTC,CASSPQGRDNEQFF
NA,TRBJ2-3,TRBV6-6,TRBD1,TGTGCCAGCAGTTCCGGGACAGGGTTGAGCACAGATACGCAGTATTTT,CASSSGTGLSTDTQYF
NA,TRBJ2-5,TRBV9,TRBD2,TGTGCCAGCTCACGTAGGGGTAGCGGGAGGATCCAAGAGACCCAGTACTTC,CASSRRGSGRIQETQYF
NA,TRBJ1-1,TRBV19,NA,TGTGCCAGTAGTCTGGGAGACATGGGGGCCACTGAAGCTTTCTTT,CASSLGDMGATEAFF
NA,TRBJ1-4,TRBV7-9,NA,TGTGCCAGCAGCCAGGCCTTGGGTAAACTGTTTTTT,CASSQALGKLFF
NA,TRBJ2-1,TRBV7-9,NA,TGTGCCAGCAGAAACAAGGGAGAAGCCTACAATGAGCAGTTCTTC,CASRNKGEAYNEQFF
NA,TRBJ1-1,TRBV7-3,NA,TGTGCCAGCAGCTTTGGGCCCTTCGGCCGTATGAACACTGAAGCTTTCTTT,CASSFGPFGRMNTEAFF
NA,TRBJ2-3,TRBV11-2,NA,TGTGCCAGCAGCTCATTACAGGGAAGAAGGACAGATACGCAGTATTTT,CASSSLQGRRTDTQYF
NA,TRBJ1-1,TRBV5-6,TRBD1,TGTGCCAGCAGCTTGATGGGGATTGGGACAGGAGCTTTCTTT,CASSLMGIGTGAFF
NA,TRBJ2-7,TRBV6-6,TRBD2,TGTGCCAGCACCTCGACTAGCTTAACCTACGAGCAGTACTTC,CASTSTSLTYEQYF
NA,TRBJ2-7,TRBV14,NA,TGTGCCAGCAGCTGGGCTCGGGAAACTTACGAGCAGTACTTC,CASSWARETYEQYF
NA,TRBJ2-3,TRBV6-6,TRBD2,TGTGCCAGCAGTCCAAGGACTAGCGGGGGGATGGATACGCAGTATTTT,CASSPRTSGGMDTQYF
NA,TRBJ2-2,TRBV11-3,NA,TGTGCCAGCAGCCAGACTAGAAAAACCGGGGAGCTGTTTTTT,CASSQTRKTGELFF
NA,TRBJ1-6,TRBV5-1,TRBD1,TGCGCCAGCACCGCCGGGACAGGGGGCTCTAATTCACCCCTCCACTTT,CASTAGTGGSNSPLHF
NA,TRBJ2-1,TRBV29-1,NA,TGCAGCGTTCGCCAAGGTTTGGGCAGTAATGAGCAGTTCTTC,CSVRQGLGSNEQFF
NA,TRBJ2-2,TRBV7-3,TRBD1,TGTGCCAGCAGCCCAATAGGGGGACAGGGCCCCGGGGAGCTGTTTTTT,CASSPIGGQGPGELFF
NA,TRBJ2-1,TRBV6-4,TRBD2,TGTGCCAGCAGTGAAATTGGCGGGAGAGGAAATGAGCAGTTCTTC,CASSEIGGRGNEQFF
NA,TRBJ2-3,TRBV6-5,NA,TGTGCCAGCAGTCGGCCGGGGACAGATACGCAGTATTTT,CASSRPGTDTQYF
NA,TRBJ2-1,TRBV4-3,TRBD2,TGCGCCAGCAGCCCTAGCGGGAGCTCCTACAATGAGCAGTTCTTC,CASSPSGSSYNEQFF
NA,TRBJ2-2,TRBV2,NA,TGTGCCAGCAACCGGGACTTAAACACCGGGGAGCTGTTTTTT,CASNRDLNTGELFF
NA,TRBJ1-3,TRBV9,NA,TGTGCCAGCAGCGGCAGGGTATCGGAAGGAAACACCATATATTTT,CASSGRVSEGNTIYF
once,TRBJ2-7,TRBV19,NA,TGTGCCAGCTCGGGACAGCTAGACCCCGGAGGGAACCACGAGCAGTACTTC,CASSGQLDPGGNHEQYF
NA,TRBJ2-3,TRBV5-1,NA,TGCGCCAGCAGCTTGGCGGATAGGCGGCGCACAGATACGCAGTATTTT,CASSLADRRRTDTQYF
NA,TRBJ2-2,TRBV9,NA,TGTGCCAGCAGCGTAGTAGTTTCCGGGGAGCTGTTTTTT,CASSVVVSGELFF
NA,TRBJ1-1,TRBV15,NA,TGTGCCACCAGCGGGCAGGGCGGGAACACTGAAGCTTTCTTT,CATSGQGGNTEAFF
NA,TRBJ2-7,TRBV6-5,NA,TGTGCCAGCACTAGGACTGCGAGCTCCTACGAGCAGTACTTC,CASTRTASSYEQYF
NA,TRBJ2-3,TRBV19,TRBD2,TGTGCCAGTACTAGTCAGGTGGGACTAGGTACAGATACGCAGTATTTT,CASTSQVGLGTDTQYF
NA,TRBJ2-7,TRBV6-5,TRBD1,TGTGCCAGCAGTAGGGGGACAGGGGGCATCTACGAGCAGTACTTC,CASSRGTGGIYEQYF
once,TRBJ1-5,TRBV6-5,NA,TGTGCCAGCAGGGCAGGGGTTAGCGGCAATCAGCCCCAGCATTTT,CASRAGVSGNQPQHF
once,TRBJ1-5,TRBV5-1,TRBD1,TGCGCCAGCAGCTTGTCCGGACAGGATAGCAATCAGCCCCAGCATTTT,CASSLSGQDSNQPQHF
NA,TRBJ2-7,TRBV15,NA,TGTGCCACCAGCAGAGGCGGCCTCTCCTACGAGCAGTACTTC,CATSRGGLSYEQYF
few,TRBJ1-1,TRBV7-8,TRBD1,TGTGCCAGCAGTCGGGGACAGGGAACTGAAGCTTTCTTT,CASSRGQGTEAFF